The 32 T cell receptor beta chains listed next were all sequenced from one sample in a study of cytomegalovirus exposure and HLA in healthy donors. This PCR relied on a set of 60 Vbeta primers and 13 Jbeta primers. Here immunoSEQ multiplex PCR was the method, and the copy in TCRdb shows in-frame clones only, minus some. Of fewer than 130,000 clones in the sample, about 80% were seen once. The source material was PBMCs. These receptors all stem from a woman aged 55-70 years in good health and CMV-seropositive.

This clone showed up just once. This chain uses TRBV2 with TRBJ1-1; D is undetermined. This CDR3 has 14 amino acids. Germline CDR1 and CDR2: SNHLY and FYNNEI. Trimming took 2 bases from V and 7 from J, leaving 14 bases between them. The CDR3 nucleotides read TGTGCCAGCAGTGAATTAGGCGGTTTCAGTGAAGCTTTCTTT. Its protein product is CASSELGGFSEAFF.

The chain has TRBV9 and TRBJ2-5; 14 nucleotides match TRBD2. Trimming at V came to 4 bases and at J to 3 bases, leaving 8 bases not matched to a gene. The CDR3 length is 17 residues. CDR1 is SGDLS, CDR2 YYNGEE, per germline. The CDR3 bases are TGTGCCAGCAGCACGTGGACTAGCGGGAGGTTTAAAGAGACCCAGTACTTC. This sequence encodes CASSTWTSGRFKETQYF. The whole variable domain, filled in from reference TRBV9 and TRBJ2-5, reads DSGVTQTPKHLITATGQRVTLRCSPRSGDLSVYWYQQSLDQGLQFLIQYYNGEERAKGNILERFSAQQFPDLHSELNLSSLELGDSALYFCASSTWTSGRFKETQYFGPGTRLLVL.

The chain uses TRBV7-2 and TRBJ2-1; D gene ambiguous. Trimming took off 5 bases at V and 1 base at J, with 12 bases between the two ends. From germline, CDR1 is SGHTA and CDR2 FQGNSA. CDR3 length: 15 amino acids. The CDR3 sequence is CASSLSRRSYNEQFF. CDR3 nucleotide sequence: TGTGCCAGCAGCCTATCTAGGCGGTCCTACAATGAGCAGTTCTTC.

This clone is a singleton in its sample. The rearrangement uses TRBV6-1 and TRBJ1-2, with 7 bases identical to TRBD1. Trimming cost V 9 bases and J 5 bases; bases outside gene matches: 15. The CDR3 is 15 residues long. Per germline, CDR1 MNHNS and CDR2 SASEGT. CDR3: CARHGRKTGQYGYTF. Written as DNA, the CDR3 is TGTGCCAGACACGGTAGAAAGACAGGGCAATATGGCTACACCTTC.

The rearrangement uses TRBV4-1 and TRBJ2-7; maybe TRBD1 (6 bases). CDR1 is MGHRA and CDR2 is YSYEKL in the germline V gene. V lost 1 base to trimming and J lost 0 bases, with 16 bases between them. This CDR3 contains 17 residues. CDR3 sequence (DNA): TGCGCCAGCAGCCAAGGGGCCGGGACGGACAGCTCCTACGAGCAGTACTTC. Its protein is CASSQGAGTDSSYEQYF.

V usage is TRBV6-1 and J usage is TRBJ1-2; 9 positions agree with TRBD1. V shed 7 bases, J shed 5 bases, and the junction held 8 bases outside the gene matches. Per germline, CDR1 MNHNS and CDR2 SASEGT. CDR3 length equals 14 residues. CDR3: CASTKAGTGYGYTF. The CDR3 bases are TGTGCCAGCACCAAGGCCGGGACAGGGTATGGCTACACCTTC.

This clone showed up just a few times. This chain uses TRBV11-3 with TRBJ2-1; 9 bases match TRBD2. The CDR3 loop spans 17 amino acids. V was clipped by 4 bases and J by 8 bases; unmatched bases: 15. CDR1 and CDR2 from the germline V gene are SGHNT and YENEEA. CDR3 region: CASSSSWGGRAGDEQFF. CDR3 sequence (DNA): TGTGCCAGCAGCTCTTCCTGGGGCGGGAGGGCCGGGGATGAGCAGTTCTTC.

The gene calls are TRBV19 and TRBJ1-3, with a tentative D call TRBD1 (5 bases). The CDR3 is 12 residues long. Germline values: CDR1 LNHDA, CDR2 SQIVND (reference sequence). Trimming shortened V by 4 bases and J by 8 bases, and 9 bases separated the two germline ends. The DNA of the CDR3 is TGTGCCAGTAGTACCTCGACAGACACCATATATTTT. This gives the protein CASSTSTDTIYF. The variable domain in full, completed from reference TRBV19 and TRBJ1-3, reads DGGITQSPKYLFRKEGQNVTLSCEQNLNHDAMYWYRQDPGQGLRLIYYSQIVNDFQKGDIAEGYSVSREKKESFPLTVTSAQKNPTAFYLCASSTSTDTIYFGEGSWLTVV.

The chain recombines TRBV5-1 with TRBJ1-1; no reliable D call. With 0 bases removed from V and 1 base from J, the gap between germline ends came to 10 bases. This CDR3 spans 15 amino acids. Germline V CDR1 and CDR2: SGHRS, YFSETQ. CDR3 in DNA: TGCGCCAGCAGCTTGGGCACAGTGGGGAACACTGAAGCTTTCTTT. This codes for CASSLGTVGNTEAFF.

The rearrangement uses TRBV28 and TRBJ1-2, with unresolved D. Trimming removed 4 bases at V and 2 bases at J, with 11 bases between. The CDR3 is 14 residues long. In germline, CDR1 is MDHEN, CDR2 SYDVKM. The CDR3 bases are TGTGCCAGCAGTTCCGAGACAAAAAACTATGGCTACACCTTC. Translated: CASSSETKNYGYTF.

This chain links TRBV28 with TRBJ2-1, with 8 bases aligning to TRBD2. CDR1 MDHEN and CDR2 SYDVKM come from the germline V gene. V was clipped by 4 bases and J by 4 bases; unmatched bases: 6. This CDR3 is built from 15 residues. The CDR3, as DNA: TGTGCCAGCAGTTACATCACTAGCGGTTACAATGAGCAGTTCTTC. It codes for CASSYITSGYNEQFF.

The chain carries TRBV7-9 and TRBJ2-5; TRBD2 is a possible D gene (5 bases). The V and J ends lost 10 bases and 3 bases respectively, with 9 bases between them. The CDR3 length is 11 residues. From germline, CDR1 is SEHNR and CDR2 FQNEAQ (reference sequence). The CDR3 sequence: CATGNEETQYF. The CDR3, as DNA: TGTGCCACCGGGAACGAAGAGACCCAGTACTTC.

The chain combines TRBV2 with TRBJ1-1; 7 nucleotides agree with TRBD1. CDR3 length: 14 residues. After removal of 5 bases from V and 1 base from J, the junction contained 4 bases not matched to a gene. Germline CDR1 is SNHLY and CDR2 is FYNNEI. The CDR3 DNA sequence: TGTGCCAGCAGTATAAGACAGGGGAACACTGAAGCTTTCTTT. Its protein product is CASSIRQGNTEAFF.

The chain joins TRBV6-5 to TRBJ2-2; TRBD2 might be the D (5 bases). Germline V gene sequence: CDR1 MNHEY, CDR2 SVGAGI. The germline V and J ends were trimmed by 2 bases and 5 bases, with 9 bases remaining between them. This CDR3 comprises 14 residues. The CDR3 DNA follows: TGTGCCAGCAGTTACGGGAGCGAAACCGGGGAGCTGTTTTTT. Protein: CASSYGSETGELFF.

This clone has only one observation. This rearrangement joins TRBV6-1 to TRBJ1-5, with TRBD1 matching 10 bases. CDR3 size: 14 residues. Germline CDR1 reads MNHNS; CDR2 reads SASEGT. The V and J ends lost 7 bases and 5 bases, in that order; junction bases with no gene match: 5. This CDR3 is CASTRDRGDQPQHF. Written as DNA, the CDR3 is TGTGCCAGCACCCGGGACAGGGGAGATCAGCCCCAGCATTTT.

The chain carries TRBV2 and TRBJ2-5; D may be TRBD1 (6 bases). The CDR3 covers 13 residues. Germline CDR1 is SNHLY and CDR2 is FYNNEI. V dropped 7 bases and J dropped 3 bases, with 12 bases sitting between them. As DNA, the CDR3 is TGTGCCAGCAACCCCAGGGACAAAGAGACCCAGTACTTC. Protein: CASNPRDKETQYF.

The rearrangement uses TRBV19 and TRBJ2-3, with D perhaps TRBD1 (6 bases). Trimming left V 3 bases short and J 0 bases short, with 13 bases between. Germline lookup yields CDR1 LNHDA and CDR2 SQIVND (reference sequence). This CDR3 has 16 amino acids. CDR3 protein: CASSIEGQKSTDTQYF. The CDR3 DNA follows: TGTGCCAGTAGTATCGAGGGACAAAAAAGCACAGATACGCAGTATTTT. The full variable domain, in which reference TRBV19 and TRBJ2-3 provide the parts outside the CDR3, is DGGITQSPKYLFRKEGQNVTLSCEQNLNHDAMYWYRQDPGQGLRLIYYSQIVNDFQKGDIAEGYSVSREKKESFPLTVTSAQKNPTAFYLCASSIEGQKSTDTQYFGPGTRLTVL.

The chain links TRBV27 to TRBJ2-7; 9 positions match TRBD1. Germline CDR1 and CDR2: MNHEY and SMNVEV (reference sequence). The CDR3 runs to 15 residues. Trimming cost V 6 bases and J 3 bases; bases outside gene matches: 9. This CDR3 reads CASRKQGARGYEQYF. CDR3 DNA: TGTGCCAGCAGAAAACAGGGGGCTCGAGGCTACGAGCAGTACTTC.

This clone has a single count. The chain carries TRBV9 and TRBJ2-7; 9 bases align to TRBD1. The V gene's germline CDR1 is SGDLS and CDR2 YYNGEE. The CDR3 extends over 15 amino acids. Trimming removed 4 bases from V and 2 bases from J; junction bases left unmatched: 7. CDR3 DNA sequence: TGTGCCAGCAGCCCCCGGGACAGGGCCCCCTACGAGCAGTACTTC. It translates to CASSPRDRAPYEQYF.

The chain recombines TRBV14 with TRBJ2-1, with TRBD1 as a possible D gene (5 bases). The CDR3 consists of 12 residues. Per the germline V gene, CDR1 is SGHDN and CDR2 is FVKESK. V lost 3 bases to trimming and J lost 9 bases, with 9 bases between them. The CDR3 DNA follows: TGTGCCAGCAGCCAGAGCAGGGCTGAGCAGTTCTTC. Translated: CASSQSRAEQFF.

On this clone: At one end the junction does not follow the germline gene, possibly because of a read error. The CDR3 protein is CASRNLSHEQYF. CDR3 coding DNA: TGCGCCAGCCGAAATCTCTCCCACGAGCAGTACTTC. The chain is built from TRBV5-1 and TRBJ2-5; D gene unclear. The last part of the DNA fits TRBJ2-7 better; the J call may be wrong. Germline CDR1 SGHRS, CDR2 YFSETQ. This CDR3 region has 12 residues.

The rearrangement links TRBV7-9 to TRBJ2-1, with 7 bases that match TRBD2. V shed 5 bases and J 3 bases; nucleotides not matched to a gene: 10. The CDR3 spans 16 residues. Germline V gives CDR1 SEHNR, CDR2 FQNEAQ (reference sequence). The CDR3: CASSPSGTLGYNEQFF. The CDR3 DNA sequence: TGTGCCAGCAGCCCAAGCGGGACCCTCGGCTACAATGAGCAGTTCTTC. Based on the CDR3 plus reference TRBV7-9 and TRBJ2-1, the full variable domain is DTGVSQNPRHKITKRGQNVTFRCDPISEHNRLYWYRQTLGQGPEFLTYFQNEAQLEKSRLLSDRFSAERPKGSFSTLEIQRTEQGDSAMYLCASSPSGTLGYNEQFFGPGTRLTVL.

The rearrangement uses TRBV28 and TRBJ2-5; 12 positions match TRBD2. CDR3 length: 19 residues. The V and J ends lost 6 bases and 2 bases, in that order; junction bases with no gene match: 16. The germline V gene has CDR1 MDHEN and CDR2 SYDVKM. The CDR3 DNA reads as TGTGCCAGCAGGTCGACGATCCTTCGACTAGCGGGAGCACAAGAGACCCAGTACTTC. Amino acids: CASRSTILRLAGAQETQYF.

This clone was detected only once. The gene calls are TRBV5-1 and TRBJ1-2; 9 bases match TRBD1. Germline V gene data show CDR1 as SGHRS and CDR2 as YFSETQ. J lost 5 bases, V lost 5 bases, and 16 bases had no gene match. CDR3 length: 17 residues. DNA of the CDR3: TGCGCCAGCAGGCATCCGGGACAGGGTTTAAGGCGATATGGCTACACCTTC. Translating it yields CASRHPGQGLRRYGYTF.

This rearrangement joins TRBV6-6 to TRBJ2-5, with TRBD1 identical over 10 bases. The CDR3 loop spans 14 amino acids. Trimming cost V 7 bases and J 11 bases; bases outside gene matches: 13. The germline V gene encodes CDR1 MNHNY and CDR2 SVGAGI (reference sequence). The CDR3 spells CASNKRQGAGEQYF. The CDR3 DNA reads TGTGCCAGCAATAAGAGACAGGGGGCGGGTGAGCAGTACTTC.

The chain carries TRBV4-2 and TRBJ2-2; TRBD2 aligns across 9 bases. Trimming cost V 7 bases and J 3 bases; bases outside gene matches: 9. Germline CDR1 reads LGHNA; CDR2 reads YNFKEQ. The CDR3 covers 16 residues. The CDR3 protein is CASTPSAGGHTGELFF. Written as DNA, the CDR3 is TGTGCCAGCACCCCTTCGGCGGGAGGGCACACCGGGGAGCTGTTTTTT.

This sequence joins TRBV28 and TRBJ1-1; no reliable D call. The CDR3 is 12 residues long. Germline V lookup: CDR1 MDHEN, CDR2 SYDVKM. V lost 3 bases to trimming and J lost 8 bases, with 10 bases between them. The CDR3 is CASSFGSVEAFF. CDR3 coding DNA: TGTGCCAGCAGTTTCGGGTCGGTGGAAGCTTTCTTT. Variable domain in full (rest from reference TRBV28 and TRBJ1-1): DVKVTQSSRYLVKRTGEKVFLECVQDMDHENMFWYRQDPGLGLRLIYFSYDVKMKEKGDIPEGYSVSREKKERFSLILESASTNQTSMYLCASSFGSVEAFFGQGTRLTVV.

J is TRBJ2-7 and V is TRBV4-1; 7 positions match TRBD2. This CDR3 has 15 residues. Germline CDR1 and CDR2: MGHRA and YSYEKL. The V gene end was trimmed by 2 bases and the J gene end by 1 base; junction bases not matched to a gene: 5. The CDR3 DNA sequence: TGCGCCAGCAGCCAACGACTAGCTCGGTCCTACGAGCAGTACTTC. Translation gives CASSQRLARSYEQYF.

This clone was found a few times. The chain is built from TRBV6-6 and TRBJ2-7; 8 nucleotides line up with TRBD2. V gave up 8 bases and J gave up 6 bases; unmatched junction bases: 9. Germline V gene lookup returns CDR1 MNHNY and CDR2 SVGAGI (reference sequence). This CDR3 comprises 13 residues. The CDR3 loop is CASSPGGGLEQYF. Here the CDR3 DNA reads TGTGCCAGCTCACCGGGAGGGGGACTCGAGCAGTACTTC.

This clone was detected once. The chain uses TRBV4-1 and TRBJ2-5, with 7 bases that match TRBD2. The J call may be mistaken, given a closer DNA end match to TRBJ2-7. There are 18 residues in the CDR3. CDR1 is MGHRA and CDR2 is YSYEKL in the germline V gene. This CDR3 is CASSRLANRDGGFYEQYF. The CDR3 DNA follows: TGCGCCAGCAGCCGGCTGGCTAACCGGGACGGGGGGTTCTACGAGCAGTACTTC.

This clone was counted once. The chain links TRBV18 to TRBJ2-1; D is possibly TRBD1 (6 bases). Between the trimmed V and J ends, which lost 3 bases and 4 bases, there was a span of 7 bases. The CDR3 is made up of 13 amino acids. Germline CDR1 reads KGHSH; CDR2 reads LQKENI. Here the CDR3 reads CASSPTGYNEQFF. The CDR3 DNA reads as TGTGCCAGCTCACCGACAGGATACAATGAGCAGTTCTTC. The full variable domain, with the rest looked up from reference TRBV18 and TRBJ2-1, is NAGVMQNPRHLVRRRGQEARLRCSPMKGHSHVYWYRQLPEEGLKFMVYLQKENIIDESGMPKERFSAEFPKEGPSILRIQQVVRGDSAAYFCASSPTGYNEQFFGPGTRLTVL.

CDR3 DNA sequence: TGCGCCAGCACCCAGACTAGCGGGACCGAGGGGGAGCAGTTCTTC. This sequence encodes CASTQTSGTEGEQFF. The chain employs TRBV5-1 and TRBJ2-1; TRBD2 aligns across 11 bases. The CDR3 length is 15 residues. Germline values: CDR1 SGHRS, CDR2 YFSETQ. V lost 6 bases to trimming and J lost 10 bases; unmatched junction nucleotides: 12.